A single sample is the source of the 29 T cell receptor beta chains below, sequenced in a study of T cells after posttransplantation cyclophosphamide. The assay was immunoSEQ multiplex PCR, and TCRdb's table has in-frame clones only and misses some. The sample carries just over 20,000 clones, under 99% recorded once. The naive gate required viable CD3+CD4+ or CD3+CD8+ cells with CCR7+CD45RA+CD45RO-CD95-CD27+CD28+ phenotype. Specimen: naive CD4+ T cells sorted from PBMCs. All receptors derive from a man aged 35 to 55 in good health, CMV-negative, and a related stem cell transplant donor.

The chain uses TRBV28 and TRBJ2-3; 10 bases map to TRBD1. The CDR3 loop spans 15 amino acids. CDR1 is MDHEN, CDR2 SYDVKM, per germline. Trimming took 4 bases from V and 11 from J; bases not matched to a gene: 12. CDR3 amino acids: CASSYLERTGGGQYF. CDR3 DNA sequence: TGTGCCAGCAGTTACCTCGAACGGACAGGGGGTGGGCAGTATTTT.

The J gene is TRBJ2-3, the V gene TRBV7-2; 8 bases are shared with TRBD2. Germline lookup yields CDR1 SGHTA and CDR2 FQGNSA. The junction had 2 bases not matched to a gene; V was cut back by 3 bases and J by 0 bases. The CDR3 is made up of 15 amino acids. Here the CDR3 reads CASSLGGRSTDTQYF. In nucleotides, the CDR3 is TGTGCCAGCAGCTTGGGCGGGAGGAGCACAGATACGCAGTATTTT.

J is TRBJ1-2 and V is TRBV27; D perhaps matches TRBD1 (5 bases). V was cut by 3 bases and J by 5 bases, with 13 bases left in between. CDR1 and CDR2 from the germline V gene are MNHEY and SMNVEV (reference sequence). CDR3 length equals 14 residues. The CDR3 DNA reads TGTGCCAGCAGTTTCTCAGGGATTGGATATGGCTACACCTTC. It codes for CASSFSGIGYGYTF.

The chain employs TRBV19 and TRBJ2-1; TRBD2 aligns across 8 bases. Germline lookup yields CDR1 LNHDA and CDR2 SQIVND (reference sequence). The CDR3 is 15 amino acids. With V trimmed by 4 bases and J by 6 bases, 8 bases remained unmatched. The CDR3 coding sequence is TGTGCCAGTAGTAGTCCGGGAGGGGCGCGCAATGAGCAGTTCTTC. Protein product: CASSSPGGARNEQFF.

In nucleotides, the CDR3 is TGTGCCTGGAAGGGCGGGAGGTCCTACAATGAGCAGTTCTTC. Its protein is CAWKGGRSYNEQFF. J is TRBJ2-1 and V is TRBV30; 8 bases line up with TRBD2. Per germline, CDR1 GTSNPN and CDR2 SVGIG (reference sequence). Unmatched junction bases numbered 3, after V lost 4 bases and J lost 1 base. The CDR3 extends over 14 amino acids.

This chain joins TRBV27 and TRBJ1-6, with D perhaps TRBD1 (6 bases). CDR1 is MNHEY, CDR2 SMNVEV, per germline (reference sequence). The CDR3 contains 18 residues. V lost 4 bases and J lost 1, with 17 bases in between. CDR3 in amino acids: CASSYRDTRRSYNSPLHF. DNA of the CDR3: TGTGCCAGCAGTTACCGGGACACCCGGAGATCCTATAATTCACCCCTCCACTTT.

The V gene is TRBV7-2, the J gene TRBJ2-4; 9 positions match TRBD1. Trimming at V came to 4 bases and at J to 6 bases, leaving 4 bases not matched to a gene. Germline CDR1 SGHTA, CDR2 FQGNSA. The CDR3 sequence is 14 residues long. CDR3 protein: CASSSRDRANIQYF. The CDR3 DNA follows: TGTGCCAGCAGCTCCCGGGACAGGGCAAACATTCAGTACTTC. The full variable domain, its missing parts supplied by reference TRBV7-2 and TRBJ2-4, is GAGVSQSPSNKVTEKGKDVELRCDPISGHTALYWYRQSLGQGLEFLIYFQGNSAPDKSGLPSDRFSAERTGGSVSTLTIQRTQQEDSAVYLCASSSRDRANIQYFGAGTRLSVL.

This sequence joins TRBV4-1 and TRBJ2-3; D not resolved. The germline CDR1 and CDR2 sequences are MGHRA and YSYEKL. V dropped 8 bases and J dropped 2 bases, with 14 bases sitting between them. The CDR3 is 14 residues long. The CDR3 DNA sequence: TGCGCCAGCCGAGTAGAGCCCTACACAGATACGCAGTATTTT. It is translated as CASRVEPYTDTQYF.

The genes are TRBV19 and TRBJ2-1, with 8 bases identical to TRBD2. Germline-derived CDR1 and CDR2 are LNHDA and SQIVND (reference sequence). The CDR3 consists of 17 residues. Losses at the gene ends were 7 bases for V and 0 bases for J; bases not matched to a gene: 11. The CDR3 DNA follows: TGTGCCAGTATGGCCATTACAGGGACTAGCTCCTACAATGAGCAGTTCTTC. Protein sequence: CASMAITGTSSYNEQFF.

This chain connects TRBV19 to TRBJ2-1; TRBD2 matches at 10 bases. This CDR3 spans 16 amino acids. The germline V gene encodes CDR1 LNHDA and CDR2 SQIVND (reference sequence). V was clipped by 3 bases and J by 1 base; unmatched bases: 3. The CDR3: CASSIERGGSYNEQFF. DNA for the CDR3: TGTGCCAGTAGTATTGAGCGGGGGGGATCCTACAATGAGCAGTTCTTC.

This chain joins TRBV19 and TRBJ2-1, with D perhaps matching TRBD1 (7 bases). The CDR3 has 18 amino acids. Germline lookup yields CDR1 LNHDA and CDR2 SQIVND (reference sequence). V lost 4 bases to trimming and J lost 1 base, with 20 bases between them. CDR3 sequence reads: CASSTGGSTSTSYNEQFF. The CDR3, as DNA: TGTGCCAGTAGTACAGGGGGTTCGACTAGTACTTCCTACAATGAGCAGTTCTTC.

The rearrangement links TRBV11-3 to TRBJ2-1, with D perhaps TRBD2 (6 bases). The CDR3 is made up of 17 amino acids. Trimming took 1 base from V and 3 from J, leaving 16 bases between them. Germline loops: CDR1 SGHNT, CDR2 YENEEA. In DNA, the CDR3 is TGTGCCAGCAGCTTAGGGGGTACGAGCGGGTTCTACAATGAGCAGTTCTTC. It codes for CASSLGGTSGFYNEQFF. Looking up the rest from reference TRBV11-3 and TRBJ2-1 gives the full variable domain: EAGVVQSPRYKIIEKKQPVAFWCNPISGHNTLYWYLQNLGQGPELLIRYENEEAVDDSQLPKDRFSAERLKGVDSTLKIQPAELGDSAVYLCASSLGGTSGFYNEQFFGPGTRLTVL.

Here the CDR3 reads CASNLASDEQYF. The CDR3 DNA follows: TGTGCCAGCAATCTGGCCAGTGACGAGCAGTACTTC. The rearrangement joins TRBV21-1 to TRBJ2-7; TRBD1 was called by the table and not checked on the DNA. TRBV21-1 corresponds to a pseudogene. The CDR3 covers 12 residues.

The chain has TRBV11-2 and TRBJ2-3; D gene ambiguous. CDR3 length: 14 amino acids. From germline, CDR1 is SGHAT and CDR2 FQNNGV. V was trimmed by 5 bases and J by 5 bases, leaving 14 bases between them. CDR3 DNA: TGTGCCAGCAGCCCCCCCGTTCGGGTAGATACGCAGTATTTT. It codes for CASSPPVRVDTQYF.

This chain joins TRBV6-1 and TRBJ2-5; D not certain. The J call may be mistaken, given a closer DNA end match to TRBJ2-7. The CDR3 is 15 amino acids. Germline CDR1 MNHNS, CDR2 SASEGT. The chain's CDR3 is CASSEFALISYEQYF. The CDR3 DNA reads as TGTGCCAGCAGTGAATTCGCTCTAATCTCCTACGAGCAGTACTTC.

This clone was seen just once. The chain carries TRBV11-3 and TRBJ2-7; no clear D gene. Trimming removed 5 bases at V and 3 bases at J, with 17 bases between. The CDR3 runs to 15 residues. CDR1 and CDR2 from the germline V gene are SGHNT and YENEEA. The CDR3 nucleotides read TGTGCCAGCAGCCCGCCCCCGCGAAAGAGCTACGAGCAGTACTTC. It translates to CASSPPPRKSYEQYF.

This chain connects TRBV10-1 to TRBJ2-1; weak D call: TRBD2 (5 bases). Trimming shortened V by 10 bases and J by 5 bases, and 15 bases separated the two germline ends. This CDR3 spans 13 amino acids. The V gene's germline CDR1 is WNHNN and CDR2 SYGVQD (reference sequence). CDR3 amino acids: CAKWEFSNNEQFF. CDR3 DNA sequence: TGCGCCAAATGGGAGTTTTCGAACAATGAGCAGTTCTTC.

This rearrangement joins TRBV11-2 to TRBJ2-7; the match to TRBD2 covers 7 bases. CDR1 and CDR2 from the germline V gene are SGHAT and FQNNGV. The CDR3 is 18 amino acids. After removal of 5 bases from V and 2 bases from J, the junction contained 18 bases not matched to a gene. The CDR3 region is CASSERGTGRHKTYEQYF. Here the CDR3 DNA reads TGTGCCAGCAGCGAGCGCGGGACCGGGAGGCACAAAACCTACGAGCAGTACTTC.

The chain has TRBV12-5 and TRBJ1-2; TRBD1 agrees at 7 bases. This CDR3 is built from 13 residues. J gave up 7 bases and V 8 bases, and 10 bases lay outside the gene matches. Germline CDR1 LGHNT, CDR2 FRNRAP. CDR3 region: CASRRGDSGGYTF. The CDR3 DNA follows: TGTGCTAGTCGGAGGGGGGACAGCGGTGGCTACACCTTC.

In regard to this clone: The junction departs from the called germline gene at one end, perhaps through a read error. The chain uses TRBV7-7 and TRBJ2-1, with 8 bases that match TRBD2. Germline assignment: CDR1 SSHAT and CDR2 FNYEAQ (reference sequence). The CDR3 is made up of 15 amino acids. The CDR3 loop is CASSLGSGGGNEQFF. The CDR3 DNA reads TGTGCTAGCAGCTTAGGGAGCGGGGGAGGGAATGAGCAGTTCTTC.

In this sample, this clone turned up once. The chain uses TRBV7-2 and TRBJ1-5, with D unresolved. The germline V gene has CDR1 SGHTA and CDR2 FQGNSA. Trimming shortened V by 5 bases and J by 4 bases, and 6 bases separated the two germline ends. The CDR3 spans 12 residues. CDR3 nucleotides: TGTGCCAGCAGCCCCTATAATCAGCCCCAGCATTTT. Protein: CASSPYNQPQHF.

The V gene is TRBV30, the J gene TRBJ2-2, with D perhaps matching TRBD1 (5 bases). V gave up 0 bases and J gave up 15 bases, with 11 bases separating them. The CDR3 runs 11 residues. The germline V gene encodes CDR1 GTSNPN and CDR2 SVGIG (reference sequence). CDR3 DNA: TGTGCCTGGAGTGTAGACAGCACGGTGTTTTTT. Residues: CAWSVDSTVFF.

This sequence joins TRBV4-3 and TRBJ1-4; 8 bases agree with TRBD1. Trimming took 4 bases from V and 7 from J; bases not matched to a gene: 5. Germline V gives CDR1 LGHNA, CDR2 YSLEER. There are 14 residues in the CDR3. The DNA for the CDR3 is TGCGCCAGCAGCCTAAGACAGGGGAGTGAAAAACTGTTTTTT. Protein product: CASSLRQGSEKLFF.

This sequence joins TRBV7-2 and TRBJ2-1, with 10 bases that match TRBD2. V was pared by 1 base and J by 12 bases, with 12 bases of the junction left unmatched. The CDR3 consists of 16 residues. The germline gives CDR1 SGHTA, CDR2 FQGNSA. This chain's CDR3 is CASSLGGASGSSGQFF. DNA of the CDR3: TGTGCCAGCAGCTTAGGGGGGGCTAGCGGGAGTTCAGGGCAGTTCTTC. The full variable domain, its missing parts supplied by reference TRBV7-2 and TRBJ2-1, is GAGVSQSPSNKVTEKGKDVELRCDPISGHTALYWYRQSLGQGLEFLIYFQGNSAPDKSGLPSDRFSAERTGGSVSTLTIQRTQQEDSAVYLCASSLGGASGSSGQFFGPGTRLTVL.

This rearrangement joins TRBV27 to TRBJ2-2; 11 bases are a match to TRBD2. V dropped 1 base and J dropped 6; count of bases not matched to a gene: 4. Germline V gene sequence: CDR1 MNHEY, CDR2 SMNVEV (reference sequence). This CDR3 contains 16 residues. The CDR3 nucleotides are TGTGCCAGCAGTTTATTTACTAGCGGGAGTGCCGGGGAGCTGTTTTTT. It is translated as CASSLFTSGSAGELFF.

CDR3 DNA sequence: TGTGCCAGCAGCTTAGCGTCATCAGGGGCCCGGGGAGAGGCTTTCTTT. This codes for CASSLASSGARGEAFF. V is TRBV7-2 and J is TRBJ1-1; D is possibly TRBD1 (6 bases). Trimming took 0 bases from V and 11 from J, leaving 22 bases between them. Germline V lookup: CDR1 SGHTA, CDR2 FQGNSA. This CDR3 region has 16 residues.

The V and J genes are TRBV28 and TRBJ2-2; 11 bases match TRBD2. CDR1 and CDR2 (germline): MDHEN, SYDVKM. This CDR3 has 15 amino acids. The junction had 6 bases not matched to a gene; V was cut back by 5 bases and J by 7 bases. The CDR3 spells CASSPLAGVGGELFF. DNA of the CDR3: TGTGCCAGCAGTCCACTAGCGGGAGTAGGCGGGGAGCTGTTTTTT.

The CDR3, as DNA: TGTGCCTGGGCACGGGAGACCCCCACAGATACGCAGTATTTT. Translation gives CAWARETPTDTQYF. The chain combines TRBV30 with TRBJ2-3, with D possibly being TRBD2 (6 bases). The CDR3 loop spans 14 amino acids. The germline gives CDR1 GTSNPN, CDR2 SVGIG (reference sequence). Trimming cost V 5 bases and J 2 bases, with 14 bases left between them.

CDR3 sequence (DNA): TGTGCCAGCAGTTTAGTGGGAGGGGAACATGGCTACACCTTC. This sequence encodes CASSLVGGEHGYTF. The V call is TRBV28, the J call TRBJ1-2, with a tentative D call TRBD1 (5 bases). CDR1 and CDR2 (germline): MDHEN, SYDVKM. This CDR3 is 14 amino acids long. V lost 2 bases, J lost 6 bases, and 13 bases lay in between.